These T cell receptor beta chains were read from a single sample in a study of CD8 T cells in Susac syndrome. TCRdb ran MiXCR on the immunoSEQ multiplex PCR reads and lists one entry per CDR3 protein. This table holds 95,000 to 150,000 distinct CDR3 sequences, roughly 94% found once. The sample comprised CD8+ T cells from PBMCs. These receptors originate from a human donor with Susac syndrome. Both conserved end residues are part of each CDR3. D genes are given only for firm matches. Rows give clone size only sometimes, using once, few, many, or a class for an expanded clone.

size,J,V,D,DNA,CDR3
NA,TRBJ2-7,TRBV20-1,NA,TGCAGTGCCCAACAGGGCTACGAGCAGTACTTC,CSAQQGYEQYF
NA,TRBJ1-1,TRBV5-6,NA,TGTGCCAGCAGCTCCGGTGTCGGGCTGAACACTGAAGCTTTCTTT,CASSSGVGLNTEAFF
NA,TRBJ2-5,TRBV7-9,TRBD2,TGTGCCAGCAGCTTAACTAGCGGGGGGATCGAGACCCAGTACTTC,CASSLTSGGIETQYF
NA,TRBJ2-5,TRBV18,TRBD2,TGTGCCAGCTCACCACCGGCGGGGGTGGAGACCCAGTACTTC,CASSPPAGVETQYF
NA,TRBJ2-7,TRBV4-3,NA,TGCGCCAGCAGCCTCGACTCGGGATTATTCTACGAGCAGTACTTC,CASSLDSGLFYEQYF
NA,TRBJ1-4,TRBV3-1,NA,TGTGCCAGCAGCCAAGAACCTGGTGAAAAACTGTTTTTT,CASSQEPGEKLFF
once,TRBJ2-7,TRBV3-1,NA,TGTGCCAGCAGCCAGTACGGCCCCGGCGACGAGCAGTACTTC,CASSQYGPGDEQYF
NA,TRBJ2-1,TRBV13,NA,TGTGCCAGCAGCAACCGGGACGCCGGAGGTAATGAGCAGTTCTTC,CASSNRDAGGNEQFF
NA,TRBJ1-1,TRBV29-1,NA,TGCAGCGTTGGTAACAGGACTGTATTAGAAGCTTTCTTT,CSVGNRTVLEAFF
NA,TRBJ2-7,TRBV25-1,TRBD1,TGTGCCAGCAGTGAAGGGTATTTCGGACAGGCCATCTCCTACGAGCAGTACTTC,CASSEGYFGQAISYEQYF
NA,TRBJ2-7,TRBV12-3/TRBV12-4,NA,TGTGCCAGCAGTTTTGGGCAGGGCGGGTACGAGCAGTACTTC,CASSFGQGGYEQYF
NA,TRBJ2-6,TRBV27,NA,TGTGCCAGCAGTTTTAGGTCTGGGGCCAACGTCCTGACTTTC,CASSFRSGANVLTF
NA,TRBJ2-1,TRBV10-3,TRBD2,TGTGCCATCAGTGAGTCCGCGGGGGGGTCCTACAATGAGCAGTTCTTC,CAISESAGGSYNEQFF
NA,TRBJ1-2,TRBV20-1,TRBD1,TGCAGTGCTACCGGACAGGGTGGCTATGGCTACACCTTC,CSATGQGGYGYTF
NA,TRBJ1-6,TRBV5-6,NA,TGTGCCAGCAGCTTGCCGCCGGGGGCCGGATCACCCCTCCACTTT,CASSLPPGAGSPLHF
NA,TRBJ2-3,TRBV5-6,TRBD2,TGTGCCAGCAGCTTGGAGGGACTACCTAGCACAGATACGCAGTATTTT,CASSLEGLPSTDTQYF
NA,TRBJ2-7,TRBV5-6,NA,TGTGCCAGCAGCTTGGGCGGGGACTCCTACGAGCAGTACTTC,CASSLGGDSYEQYF
NA,TRBJ1-1,TRBV5-1,TRBD1,TGCGCCAGCAGCTTTACAGGGGGGAACACTGAAGCTTTCTTT,CASSFTGGNTEAFF
NA,TRBJ2-5,TRBV20-1,NA,TGCAGTGCTTCCCCCGTACTGGGCCAGGGAGAGACCCAGTACTTC,CSASPVLGQGETQYF
NA,TRBJ1-1,TRBV4-3,TRBD1,TGCGCCAGCAGCCAAGAGTGGCCAGGGGGAATGAACACTGAAGCTTTCTTT,CASSQEWPGGMNTEAFF
NA,TRBJ2-3,TRBV12-3/TRBV12-4,TRBD2,TGTGCCAGCAGTTCCACGGGGGGGACAGATACGCAGTATTTT,CASSSTGGTDTQYF
NA,TRBJ2-1,TRBV5-5,NA,TGTGCCAGCAGCTTGTACTCTAGGGTGATTGAGCAGTTCTTC,CASSLYSRVIEQFF
NA,TRBJ1-1,TRBV20-1,NA,TGCAGTGTTGCCCGCGGAGCCGGCACTGAAGCTTTCTTT,CSVARGAGTEAFF
NA,TRBJ2-3,TRBV7-9,TRBD2,TGTGCCAGCAGCCCCCTTGGGGGGGAAACAGATACGCAGTATTTT,CASSPLGGETDTQYF
NA,TRBJ1-1,TRBV15,NA,TGTGCCACCAGCAGAGAGGGGAGAGAAGCTTTCTTT,CATSREGREAFF
NA,TRBJ1-2,TRBV4-1,NA,TGCGCCAGCAGCCAAGATCAAGCGTGGAGCTATGGCTACACCTTC,CASSQDQAWSYGYTF
NA,TRBJ2-1,TRBV29-1,NA,TGCAGCGCGGGACACCTCTACAATGAGCAGTTCTTC,CSAGHLYNEQFF
NA,TRBJ2-3,TRBV12-3/TRBV12-4,TRBD2,TGTGCCTCCGTCCTAGCGGGGGGCACAGATACGCAGTATTTT,CASVLAGGTDTQYF
NA,TRBJ2-1,TRBV4-1,NA,TGCGCCAGCAGCCAAGATGACAGGCTGGGGCAGTTCTTC,CASSQDDRLGQFF
NA,TRBJ2-7,TRBV9,NA,TGTGCCAGCAGCGTAGACCCGGGGGCCACCTACGAGCAGTACTTC,CASSVDPGATYEQYF
once,TRBJ2-7,TRBV29-1,TRBD1,TGCAGCGTTGATGGAGACAGGGCCCCCTACGAGCAGTACTTC,CSVDGDRAPYEQYF